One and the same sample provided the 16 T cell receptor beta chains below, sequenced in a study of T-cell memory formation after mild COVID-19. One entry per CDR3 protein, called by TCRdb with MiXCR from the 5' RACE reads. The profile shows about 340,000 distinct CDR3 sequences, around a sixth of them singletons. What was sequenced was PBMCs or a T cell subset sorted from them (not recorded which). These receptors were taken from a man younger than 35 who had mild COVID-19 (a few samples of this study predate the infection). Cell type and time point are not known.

In DNA form, the CDR3 reads TGCGGCGGGGTGGGCACCGGGGAGCTGTTTTTT. Amino acids: CGGVGTGELFF. The chain recombines TRBV29-1 with TRBJ2-2, with TRBD2 as a possible D gene (6 bases). The CDR3 consists of 11 residues. Germline-derived CDR1 and CDR2 are SQVTM and ANQGSEA.

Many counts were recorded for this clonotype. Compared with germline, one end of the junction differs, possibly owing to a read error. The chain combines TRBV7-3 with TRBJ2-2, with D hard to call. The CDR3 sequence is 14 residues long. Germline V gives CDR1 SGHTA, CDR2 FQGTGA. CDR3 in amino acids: CASSLQGYTGELFF. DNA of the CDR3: TGCGCCAGCAGCTTGCAAGGGTACACCGGGGAGCTGTTTTTT.

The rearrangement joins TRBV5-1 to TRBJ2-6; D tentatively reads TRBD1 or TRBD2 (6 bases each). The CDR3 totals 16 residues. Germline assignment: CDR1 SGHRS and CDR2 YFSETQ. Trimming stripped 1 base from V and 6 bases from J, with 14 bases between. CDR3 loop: CASSLYSGAEANVLTF. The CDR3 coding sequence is TGCGCCAGCAGCTTGTACTCGGGGGCCGAGGCCAACGTCCTGACTTTC.

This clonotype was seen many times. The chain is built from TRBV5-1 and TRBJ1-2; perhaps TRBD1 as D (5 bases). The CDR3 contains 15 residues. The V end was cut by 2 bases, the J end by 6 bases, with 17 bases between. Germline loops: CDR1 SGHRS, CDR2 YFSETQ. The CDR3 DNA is TGCGCCAGCAGCTTTGGCGCAGGGCAAGGAAATGGCTACACCTTC. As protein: CASSFGAGQGNGYTF. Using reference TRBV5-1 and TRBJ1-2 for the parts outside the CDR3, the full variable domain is KAGVTQTPRYLIKTRGQQVTLSCSPISGHRSVSWYQQTPGQGLQFLFEYFSETQRNKGNFPGRFSGRQFSNSRSEMNVSTLELGDSALYLCASSFGAGQGNGYTFGSGTRLTVV.

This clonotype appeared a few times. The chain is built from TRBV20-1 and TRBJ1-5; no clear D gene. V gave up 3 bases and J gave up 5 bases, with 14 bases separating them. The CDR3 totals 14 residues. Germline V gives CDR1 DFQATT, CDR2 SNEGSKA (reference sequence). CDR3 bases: TGCAGTGCTAGCAACCAGGAGGCGTATCAGCCCCAGCATTTT. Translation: CSASNQEAYQPQHF.

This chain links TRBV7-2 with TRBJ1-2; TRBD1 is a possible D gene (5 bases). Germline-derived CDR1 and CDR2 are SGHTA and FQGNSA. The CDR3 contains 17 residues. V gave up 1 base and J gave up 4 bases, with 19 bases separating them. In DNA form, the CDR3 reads TGTGCCAGCAGCTTAGGGGGCTCCAGAAGCGGGGTCTATGGCTACACCTTC. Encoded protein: CASSLGGSRSGVYGYTF.

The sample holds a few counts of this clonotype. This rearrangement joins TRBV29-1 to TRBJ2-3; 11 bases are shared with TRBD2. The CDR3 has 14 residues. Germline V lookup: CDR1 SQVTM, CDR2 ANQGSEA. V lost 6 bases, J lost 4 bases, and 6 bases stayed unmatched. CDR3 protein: CSVILAGVPDTQYF. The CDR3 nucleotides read TGCAGCGTCATACTAGCGGGGGTCCCAGATACGCAGTATTTT.

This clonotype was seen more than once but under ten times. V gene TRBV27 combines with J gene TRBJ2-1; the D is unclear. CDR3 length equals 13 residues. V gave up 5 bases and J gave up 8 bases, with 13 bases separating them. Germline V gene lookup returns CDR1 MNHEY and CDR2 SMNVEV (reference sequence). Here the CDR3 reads CASSVGLTYEQFF. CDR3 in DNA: TGTGCCAGCAGTGTAGGGCTAACATATGAGCAGTTCTTC.

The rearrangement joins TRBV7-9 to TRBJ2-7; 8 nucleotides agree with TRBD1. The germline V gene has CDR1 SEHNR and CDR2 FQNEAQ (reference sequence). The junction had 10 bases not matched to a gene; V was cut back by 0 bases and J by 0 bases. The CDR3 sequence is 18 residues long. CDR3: CASSLAHRGSSSSYEQYF. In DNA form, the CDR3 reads TGTGCCAGCAGCTTAGCCCACAGGGGGAGCTCCAGCTCCTACGAGCAGTACTTC.

CDR3 loop: CASSLPLAGGTDTQYF. In nucleotides, the CDR3 is TGCGCCAGCAGCCTCCCCCTCGCGGGGGGCACAGATACGCAGTATTTT. The chain carries TRBV5-1 and TRBJ2-3, with 7 bases identical to TRBD2. This CDR3 region has 16 residues. Germline assignment: CDR1 SGHRS and CDR2 YFSETQ. V gave up 4 bases and J gave up 1 base; unmatched junction bases: 9.

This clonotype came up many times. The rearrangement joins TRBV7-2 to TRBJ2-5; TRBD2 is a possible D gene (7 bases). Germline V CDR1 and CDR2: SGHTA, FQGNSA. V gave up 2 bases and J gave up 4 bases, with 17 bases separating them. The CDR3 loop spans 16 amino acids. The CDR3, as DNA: TGTGCCAGCAGCTTAAATGGGGGGGCCTCCGCAGAGACCCAGTACTTC. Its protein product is CASSLNGGASAETQYF.

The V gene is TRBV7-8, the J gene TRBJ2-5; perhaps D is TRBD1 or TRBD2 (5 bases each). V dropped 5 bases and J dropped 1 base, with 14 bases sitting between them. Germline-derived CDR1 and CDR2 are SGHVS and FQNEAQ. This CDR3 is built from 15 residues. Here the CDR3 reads CASSAENGAQETQYF. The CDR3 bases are TGTGCCAGCAGCGCGGAGAACGGGGCCCAAGAGACCCAGTACTTC.

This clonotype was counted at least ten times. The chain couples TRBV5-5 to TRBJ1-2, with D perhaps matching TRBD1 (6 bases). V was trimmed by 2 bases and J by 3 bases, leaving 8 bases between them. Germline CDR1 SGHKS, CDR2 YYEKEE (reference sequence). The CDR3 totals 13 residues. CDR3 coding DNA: TGTGCCAGCAGCTTTTCAGGGGACTATGGCTACACCTTC. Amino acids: CASSFSGDYGYTF.

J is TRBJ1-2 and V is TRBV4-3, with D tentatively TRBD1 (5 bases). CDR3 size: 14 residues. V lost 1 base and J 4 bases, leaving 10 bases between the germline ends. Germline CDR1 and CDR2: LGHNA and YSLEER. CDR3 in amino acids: CASSQVGRGYGYTF. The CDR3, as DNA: TGCGCCAGCAGCCAAGTGGGGCGCGGCTATGGCTACACCTTC.

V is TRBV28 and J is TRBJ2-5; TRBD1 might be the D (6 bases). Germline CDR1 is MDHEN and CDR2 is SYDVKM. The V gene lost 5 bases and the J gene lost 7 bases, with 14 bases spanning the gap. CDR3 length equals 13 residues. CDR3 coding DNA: TGTGCCAGCAGTGACAGGCACTCCAGGACCCAGTACTTC. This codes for CASSDRHSRTQYF. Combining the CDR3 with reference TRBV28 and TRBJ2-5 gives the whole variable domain DVKVTQSSRYLVKRTGEKVFLECVQDMDHENMFWYRQDPGLGLRLIYFSYDVKMKEKGDIPEGYSVSREKKERFSLILESASTNQTSMYLCASSDRHSRTQYFGPGTRLLVL.

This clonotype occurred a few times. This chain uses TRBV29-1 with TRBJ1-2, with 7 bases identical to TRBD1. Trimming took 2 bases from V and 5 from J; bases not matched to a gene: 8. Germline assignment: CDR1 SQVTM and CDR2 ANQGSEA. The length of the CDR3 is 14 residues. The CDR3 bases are TGCAGCGTTGAATCCTTCAGGGGGGTGTATGGCTACACCTTC. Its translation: CSVESFRGVYGYTF.